A single T cell receptor (beta chain) is shown here with its context. The J segment lost 1 base and the V segment lost 2 bases, leaving 9 bases of the junction unmatched. Germline lookup yields CDR1 MNHNS and CDR2 SASEGT. CDR3 size: 17 residues. Only in-frame clones appear in the TCRdb table, and some are missing; sequencing was by immunoSEQ multiplex PCR. The table shows tens of thousands of clones, with roughly 90% occurring only once. This entry is derived from a study of blood T cell repertoires in COVID-19. This clonotype originated in a woman older than 75 with acute or convalescent COVID-19. Sequenced sample: peripheral blood. The rearrangement links TRBV6-1 to TRBJ2-3; 7 positions match TRBD1. CDR3 in amino acids: CASSEQLPGTGTDTQYF. The DNA for the CDR3 is TGTGCCAGCAGTGAACAACTTCCCGGGACAGGCACAGATACGCAGTATTTT.